The 15 T cell receptor beta chains below all came from one sample that was sequenced in a study of tumor and adjacent non-tumor tissue in lung cancer. A modified ARM-PCR protocol with three rounds of nested PCR amplified TCRbeta. TCRdb ran MiXCR on the multiplex PCR reads and lists one entry per CDR3 protein. The repertoire has about 93,000 distinct CDR3 sequences, about 66% of them found once; the top ten carry 18%. RNA was extracted from bulk tissue without any cell sorting. Sequenced material: lung tumor tissue. The receptors stem from a man in his fifties or sixties with non-small cell lung cancer.

This chain connects TRBV10-3 to TRBJ2-3, with D hard to call. V lost 8 bases and J 6 bases, leaving 15 bases between the germline ends. The CDR3 totals 13 residues. Germline values: CDR1 ENHRY, CDR2 SYGVKD. CDR3 in DNA: TGTGCCATCGGTGTCACTAACTTCGATACGCAGTATTTT. Its protein product is CAIGVTNFDTQYF.

V and J are TRBV28 and TRBJ2-1; no clear D gene. Germline V gene data show CDR1 as MDHEN and CDR2 as SYDVKM. The CDR3 spans 16 residues. This chain's CDR3 is CVSSRGLPLSYNEQFF. CDR3 DNA sequence: TGTGTTAGCAGCCGAGGTCTGCCCCTCTCTTACAATGAGCAGTTCTTC.

Of note for this clonotype: Here the CDR3 omits its conserved ending phenylalanine or tryptophan, so a read error is the likely source. The gene calls are TRBV6-1 and TRBJ2-1, with D perhaps matching TRBD1 (6 bases). The CDR3 loop spans 14 amino acids. From germline, CDR1 is MNHNS and CDR2 SASEGT. The CDR3 loop is CTSSEGSGEEEQFL. The CDR3 DNA reads TGTACCAGCAGTGAAGGGTCAGGGGAAGAGGAGCAGTTCCTC.

About this clonotype itself: A much larger clonotype is one base distant, so this may be a read error. The chain employs TRBV7-8 and TRBJ2-3; D is possibly TRBD2 (5 bases). The CDR3 is 15 residues long. The germline V and J ends were trimmed by 4 bases and 2 bases, with 13 bases remaining between them. Germline CDR1 is SGHVS and CDR2 is FQNEAQ. The DNA of the CDR3 is TGTGCCAGCAGCTCCTTTAGCGAGACCACAGATACGCAGTATTTT. Translation: CASSSFSETTDTQYF.

As regards this clonotype: A read error may explain this, as a much larger clone is one base away. This chain connects TRBV20-1 to TRBJ1-4, with D perhaps matching TRBD1 (5 bases). Per the germline V gene, CDR1 is DFQATT and CDR2 is SNEGSKA (reference sequence). The germline V and J ends were trimmed by 3 bases and 10 bases, with 18 bases remaining between them. This CDR3 is 14 amino acids long. The CDR3 DNA follows: TGCAGTGCTAGTGGCTTGGGGGGGATGGTAAAACTGTTTTTT. Amino acid sequence: CSASGLGGMVKLFF.

At least ten counts were recorded for this clonotype. The chain combines TRBV14 with TRBJ2-7; no reliable D call. The germline CDR1 and CDR2 sequences are SGHDN and FVKESK. The V and J ends lost 6 bases and 3 bases respectively, with 9 bases between them. The CDR3 runs 12 residues. This CDR3 is CASSGLDYEQYF. In DNA, the CDR3 is TGTGCCAGCAGTGGGCTTGACTACGAGCAGTACTTC.

To note about this clonotype: It is likely a read error, because the conserved phenylalanine at the end of the CDR3 is missing. The chain uses TRBV10-3 and TRBJ2-5; no reliable D call. This CDR3 has 14 residues. Germline V gene lookup returns CDR1 ENHRY and CDR2 SYGVKD. Written as DNA, the CDR3 is TGTGCGACGGGTGCAAAGGCAGGAGCTGAGACCCAGTACATC. This translates into CATGAKAGAETQYI.

A few counts support this clonotype. Since the CDR3 does not end with the conserved phenylalanine or tryptophan, this likely comes from a read error. V and J are TRBV11-2 and TRBJ2-5, with TRBD2 matching 7 bases. Trimming took 3 bases from V and 5 from J; bases not matched to a gene: 9. The CDR3 length is 15 residues. CDR1 SGHAT and CDR2 FQNNGV come from the germline V gene. The CDR3 is CASSLGGSVQETQYI. The CDR3 region has the DNA TGTGCCAGCAGCTTGGGAGGGTCGGTCCAGGAGACCCAGTACATC.

As concerns this clonotype: Here the CDR3 omits its conserved ending phenylalanine or tryptophan, so a read error is the likely source. The chain carries TRBV6-2 or TRBV6-3 and TRBJ1-1; D is unclear. Germline V gene lookup returns CDR1 MNHEY and CDR2 SVGEGT. The V gene lost 2 bases and the J gene lost 1 base, with 14 bases spanning the gap. The CDR3 length is 16 residues. CDR3 sequence: CASSYAPHTENTEAFL. CDR3 DNA: TGTGCCAGCAGTTACGCCCCCCACACAGAGAACACTGAAGCTTTCCTT.

The V call is TRBV11-1, the J call TRBJ2-1, with a tentative D call TRBD1 (6 bases). With 6 bases removed from V and 6 bases from J, the gap between germline ends came to 12 bases. Germline CDR1 and CDR2: SGHAT and FQDESV (reference sequence). CDR3 length: 13 residues. The CDR3 spells CASRRGTINEQFF. CDR3 DNA: TGTGCCAGCAGGAGAGGGACAATCAATGAGCAGTTCTTC. Together with reference TRBV11-1 and TRBJ2-1, the CDR3 gives the full variable domain: EAEVAQSPRYKITEKSQAVAFWCDPISGHATLYWYRQILGQGPELLVQFQDESVVDDSQLPKDRFSAERLKGVDSTLKIQPAELGDSAMYLCASRRGTINEQFFGPGTRLTVL.

Of note for this clonotype: A much bigger clone sits one base away, suggesting this may be a read error. This chain links TRBV6-6 with TRBJ2-5; TRBD2 aligns across 7 bases. The CDR3 has 16 residues. The junction had 15 bases not matched to a gene; V was cut back by 6 bases and J by 5 bases. The germline CDR1 and CDR2 sequences are MNHNY and SVGAGI (reference sequence). The CDR3 reads CASRPLAVDTKETQYF. CDR3 DNA sequence: TGTGCCAGCAGGCCTCTAGCGGTAGATACAAAGGAGACCCAGTACTTC.

Concerning this clonotype: A read error may be the cause here, since a much bigger clone is one base away. The conserved closing phenylalanine or tryptophan is absent in this CDR3, likely reflecting a read error. The chain has TRBV12-3 or TRBV12-4 and TRBJ2-1; D is unclear. With 4 bases removed from V and 8 bases from J, the gap between germline ends came to 9 bases. This CDR3 contains 12 residues. The CDR3 spells CASSWSHYEQFS. The CDR3, as DNA: TGTGCCAGCAGTTGGAGCCACTATGAGCAGTTCTCC.

About this clonotype: Since the CDR3 does not end with the conserved phenylalanine or tryptophan, this likely comes from a read error. The rearrangement links TRBV13 to TRBJ1-2, with 7 positions matching TRBD1. Unmatched junction bases numbered 5, after V lost 5 bases and J lost 8 bases. The CDR3 runs to 12 residues. Germline values: CDR1 PRHDT, CDR2 FYEKMQ (reference sequence). CDR3 DNA sequence: TGTGCCAGCAGCGTCGGACAGGCAGGCTACACCCTT. Translation gives CASSVGQAGYTL.

About this clonotype: A read error is likely, as this CDR3 ends without the conserved phenylalanine or tryptophan. The V and J genes are TRBV29-1 and TRBJ2-7; 7 bases map to TRBD1. Trimming removed 7 bases from V and 2 bases from J; junction bases left unmatched: 11. The CDR3 runs to 14 residues. Looked up from germline, CDR1 is SQVTM and CDR2 is ANQGSEA. CDR3 in DNA: TGCAGCGCTGTAGGGACAGACGAACCCTACGAGCAGTACCTC. Amino acids: CSAVGTDEPYEQYL.

Note on this clonotype: A clone one base away is much larger, so this may be a read error. The chain joins TRBV5-6 to TRBJ2-7; D is ambiguous. Germline V lookup: CDR1 SGHDT, CDR2 YYEEEE. The CDR3 spans 14 residues. The V gene lost 0 bases and the J gene lost 3 bases, with 10 bases spanning the gap. CDR3 in amino acids: CASSLGEWGYEQYF. Here the CDR3 DNA reads TGTGCCAGCAGCTTGGGCGAATGGGGCTACGAGCAGTACTTC.